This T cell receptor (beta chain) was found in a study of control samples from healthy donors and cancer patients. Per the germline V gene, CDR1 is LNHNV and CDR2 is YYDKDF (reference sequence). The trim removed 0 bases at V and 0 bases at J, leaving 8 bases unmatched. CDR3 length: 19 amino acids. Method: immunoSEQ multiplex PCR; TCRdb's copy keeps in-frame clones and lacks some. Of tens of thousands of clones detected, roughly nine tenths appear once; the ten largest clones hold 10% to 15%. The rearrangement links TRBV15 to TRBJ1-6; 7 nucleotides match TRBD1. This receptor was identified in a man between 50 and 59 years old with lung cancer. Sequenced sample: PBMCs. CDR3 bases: TGTGCCACCAGCAGAGACAGGGGGGGCAGGGGCTCCTATAATTCACCCCTCCACTTT. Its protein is CATSRDRGGRGSYNSPLHF.